This TCR beta chain was retrieved from a study of T cells expressing NK-cell markers. Notes on this clonotype: Its target is not known.

It was by 5'RACE template switching with UMIs that TCR beta cDNA was made. Following a re-call of the 5' RACE reads, TCRdb has one entry per CDR3 protein and lacks DNA. The listing records over 350,000 distinct CDR3 sequences. This CDR3 is 12 amino acids long. Looked up from germline, CDR1 is LGHNT and CDR2 is FRNRAP. General study findings and limits: Of CD8+ T cells, about 1.0-8% belonged to dominant NKG2C+ clonotypes in five or six donors.

Sequenced: blood T cells: a sorted CD56 or NKG2C T cell subset, CD4+ or CD8+ T cells, or bulk PBMC T cells (not recorded which). The clonotype was recovered from a woman aged 45 to 65 in good health. The chain couples TRBV12-5 to TRBJ1-6; TCRdb's D call of TRBD1 is untestable without DNA. CDR3 loop: CASGLKRDSLHF.